This T cell receptor beta chain stems from a study of blood T cell repertoires in COVID-19. Turning to the study itself: The origin of the acute and convalescent COVID-19 samples was the United States, Italy and Spain. In each case, the material was cDNA or gDNA derived from T cells, B-cell-depleted T cells, or PBMCs.

CDR1 SGHTA and CDR2 FQGNSA come from the germline V gene. V was pared by 5 bases and J by 4 bases, with 8 bases between. There are 12 residues in the CDR3. The authors' processing: Estimated nucleated cell counts came from reference gene primer amplification. Clones were sequenced by immunoSEQ multiplex PCR, and TCRdb holds only the in-frame ones, with some missing. The D gene and trimming were derived from the DNA, and the V and J assignments and clone size from that table. The sample lists more than 100,000 clones; 70% to 85% were seen once. The TCR sequence derives from a woman aged 70 to 79 with acute or convalescent COVID-19. The sequenced sample consisted of peripheral blood. This chain connects TRBV7-2 to TRBJ1-1, with D uncertain. This CDR3 is CASSLLGTEAFF. Here the CDR3 DNA reads TGTGCCAGCAGCCTACTTGGCACTGAAGCTTTCTTT.